One sample yielded the 22 T cell receptor beta chains listed below, sequenced in a study of shared clonotypes between healthy human individuals. TCRdb's copy holds only in-frame clones and misses some; the assay was immunoSEQ multiplex PCR. The sample lists about 510,000 clones, 79% occurring once. Material: PBMCs. These receptors all stem from a woman in her forties in good health. Some clones in this sample may be carry-over from other donors' samples.

The chain joins TRBV2 to TRBJ1-1; D not certain. V was cut by 4 bases and J by 8 bases, with 8 bases left in between. Germline assignment: CDR1 SNHLY and CDR2 FYNNEI. This CDR3 is built from 11 residues. The CDR3 DNA sequence: TGTGCCAGCAGTGGGTATGTCGAAGCTTTCTTT. Protein: CASSGYVEAFF. The complete variable domain, with remaining parts taken from reference TRBV2 and TRBJ1-1, reads EPEVTQTPSHQVTQMGQEVILRCVPISNHLYFYWYRQILGQKVEFLVSFYNNEISEKSEIFDDQFSVERPDGSNFTLKIRSTKLEDSAMYFCASSGYVEAFFGQGTRLTVV.

The chain joins TRBV2 to TRBJ2-3, with D hard to call. Germline V gene sequence: CDR1 SNHLY, CDR2 FYNNEI. Trimming pared 6 bases from V and 2 bases from J, leaving 3 bases between. This CDR3 region has 11 residues. CDR3 sequence reads: CASSPTDTQYF. CDR3 sequence (DNA): TGTGCCAGCAGCCCCACAGATACGCAGTATTTT.

This clone turned up a few times. The chain recombines TRBV6-5 with TRBJ2-1; maybe TRBD2 (7 bases). Germline values: CDR1 MNHEY, CDR2 SVGAGI. V shed 8 bases and J shed 9 bases, with 20 bases lying between them. The CDR3 has 14 residues. The chain's CDR3 is CASSNGGLRGEQFF. The CDR3 DNA follows: TGTGCCAGCTCTAACGGGGGGCTGAGGGGTGAGCAGTTCTTC.

The chain employs TRBV30 and TRBJ2-2; D is possibly TRBD2 (6 bases). Per the germline V gene, CDR1 is GTSNPN and CDR2 is SVGIG (reference sequence). The CDR3 has 13 amino acids. Trimming pared 0 bases from V and 5 bases from J, leaving 7 bases between. CDR3: CAWSVRETGELFF. For the CDR3, the DNA is TGTGCCTGGAGTGTTCGGGAGACCGGGGAGCTGTTTTTT.

The genes are TRBV7-9 and TRBJ1-2, with a weak D call TRBD1 (5 bases). CDR1 is SEHNR and CDR2 is FQNEAQ in the germline V gene (reference sequence). The V gene lost 5 bases and the J gene lost 8 bases, with 18 bases spanning the gap. This CDR3 spans 14 amino acids. The chain's CDR3 is CASSLGAGWSGYTF. The CDR3 DNA reads TGTGCCAGCAGCCTCGGAGCAGGGTGGTCCGGCTACACCTTC.

The chain uses TRBV9 and TRBJ1-1; 8 bases fit TRBD1. V lost 5 bases and J lost 6; bases outside the gene matches: 9. The CDR3 length is 14 residues. Germline CDR1 and CDR2: SGDLS and YYNGEE. This CDR3 reads CASRPDRVGAEAFF. The CDR3 DNA follows: TGTGCCAGCAGACCGGACAGGGTGGGCGCTGAAGCTTTCTTT. Complete variable domain (other parts from reference TRBV9 and TRBJ1-1): DSGVTQTPKHLITATGQRVTLRCSPRSGDLSVYWYQQSLDQGLQFLIQYYNGEERAKGNILERFSAQQFPDLHSELNLSSLELGDSALYFCASRPDRVGAEAFFGQGTRLTVV.

The chain recombines TRBV27 with TRBJ2-7; possibly TRBD2 for D (6 bases). Germline CDR1 is MNHEY and CDR2 is SMNVEV (reference sequence). The CDR3 is 14 residues long. V was clipped by 4 bases and J by 2 bases, with 12 bases between them. Written as DNA, the CDR3 is TGTGCCAGCAGTTCACTAGGAGGGACCTACGAGCAGTACTTC. It translates to CASSSLGGTYEQYF.

The chain combines TRBV6-5 with TRBJ1-2; tentative D call: TRBD1 (5 bases). CDR3 length: 14 amino acids. V was trimmed by 2 bases and J by 10 bases, leaving 17 bases between them. Germline V CDR1 and CDR2: MNHEY, SVGAGI. The CDR3 nucleotides are TGTGCCAGCAGTTACGGGGCAGGAGCATCTTCCTACACCTTC. This codes for CASSYGAGASSYTF.

The rearrangement uses TRBV11-2 and TRBJ2-1, with 11 positions matching TRBD2. The trim removed 4 bases at V and 0 bases at J, leaving 8 bases unmatched. Germline V gives CDR1 SGHAT, CDR2 FQNNGV. The CDR3 runs to 18 residues. The CDR3 nucleotides read TGTGCCAGCAGCTCCGGGACTAGCGGCCGGAGCTCCTACAATGAGCAGTTCTTC. This sequence encodes CASSSGTSGRSSYNEQFF.

The chain couples TRBV10-2 to TRBJ2-5; 13 bases agree with TRBD2. The V gene's germline CDR1 is WSHSY and CDR2 SAAADI. CDR3 size: 17 residues. V dropped 7 bases and J dropped 4; count of bases not matched to a gene: 12. The CDR3 loop is CASKQTTSGRLVETQYF. CDR3 coding DNA: TGCGCCAGCAAGCAGACGACTAGCGGGAGGCTTGTAGAGACCCAGTACTTC.

This chain connects TRBV6-5 to TRBJ1-2; tentatively, D is TRBD1 (6 bases). V shed 4 bases and J shed 0 bases, with 12 bases lying between them. Per the germline V gene, CDR1 is MNHEY and CDR2 is SVGAGI. CDR3 length: 15 residues. CDR3 residues: CASSLGARTNYGYTF. In DNA, the CDR3 is TGTGCCAGCAGTTTGGGGGCTCGGACTAACTATGGCTACACCTTC.

The chain has TRBV7-9 and TRBJ1-1; D is uncertain. Germline assignment: CDR1 SEHNR and CDR2 FQNEAQ (reference sequence). V was clipped by 3 bases and J by 8 bases, with 10 bases between them. The CDR3 length is 12 residues. CDR3: CASSFRPGEAFF. CDR3 coding DNA: TGTGCCAGCAGCTTTCGTCCGGGCGAAGCTTTCTTT.

The chain recombines TRBV5-1 with TRBJ1-4, with TRBD1 as a possible D gene (6 bases). V dropped 2 bases and J dropped 7 bases, with 15 bases sitting between them. Germline CDR1 and CDR2: SGHRS and YFSETQ. This CDR3 contains 15 residues. The CDR3 coding sequence is TGCGCCAGCAGCTTATCTACCGGGACAATTGAAAAACTGTTTTTT. Its translation is CASSLSTGTIEKLFF.

This clone was counted between two and nine times. The chain links TRBV18 to TRBJ2-7, with 7 bases matching TRBD1. Germline assignment: CDR1 KGHSH and CDR2 LQKENI. Trimming removed 3 bases from V and 0 bases from J; junction bases left unmatched: 5. The CDR3 runs 15 residues. The CDR3 DNA reads TGTGCCAGCTCACCCCCGTGGGACAGCTCCTACGAGCAGTACTTC. Protein: CASSPPWDSSYEQYF.

This chain links TRBV5-1 with TRBJ2-1; D unresolved. Germline CDR1 is SGHRS and CDR2 is YFSETQ. CDR3 size: 14 residues. V dropped 0 bases and J dropped 2 bases, with 6 bases sitting between them. Written as DNA, the CDR3 is TGCGCCAGCAGCTTGGTGGCAGCCTACAATGAGCAGTTCTTC. Encoded protein: CASSLVAAYNEQFF.

The V gene is TRBV11-2, the J gene TRBJ2-7; TRBD1 matches 11 bases. V gave up 3 bases and J gave up 3 bases; unmatched junction bases: 4. Germline V CDR1 and CDR2: SGHAT, FQNNGV. This CDR3 is 15 amino acids long. In nucleotides, the CDR3 is TGTGCCAGCAGCTTTTCGGGACAGGGGGGCTACGAGCAGTACTTC. This translates into CASSFSGQGGYEQYF.

The chain links TRBV11-2 to TRBJ2-2; 11 bases agree with TRBD1. The length of the CDR3 is 16 residues. CDR1 and CDR2 (germline): SGHAT, FQNNGV. V lost 5 bases and J lost 4; bases outside the gene matches: 6. CDR3 nucleotides: TGTGCCAGCAGCAAGACCGGGACAGGGGGCACCGGGGAGCTGTTTTTT. Translated: CASSKTGTGGTGELFF.

This clone was recorded only once. V usage is TRBV9 and J usage is TRBJ2-1; 8 bases line up with TRBD2. Germline V gene data show CDR1 as SGDLS and CDR2 as YYNGEE. This CDR3 is built from 16 residues. The ends lost 6 bases at V and 2 bases at J; junction bases unmatched: 10. DNA for the CDR3: TGTGCCAGCAACACGGGAGGGCCCCTAACCTACAATGAGCAGTTCTTC. It codes for CASNTGGPLTYNEQFF. Variable domain in full (rest from reference TRBV9 and TRBJ2-1): DSGVTQTPKHLITATGQRVTLRCSPRSGDLSVYWYQQSLDQGLQFLIQYYNGEERAKGNILERFSAQQFPDLHSELNLSSLELGDSALYFCASNTGGPLTYNEQFFGPGTRLTVL.

J is TRBJ2-1 and V is TRBV6-1; D ambiguous. V lost 7 bases to trimming and J lost 0 bases, with 13 bases between them. Per germline, CDR1 MNHNS and CDR2 SASEGT. This CDR3 comprises 15 residues. CDR3 nucleotides: TGTGCCAGCACGACGACCGATCTCTCCTACAATGAGCAGTTCTTC. Its protein product is CASTTTDLSYNEQFF.

The rearrangement uses TRBV10-3 and TRBJ2-5; 10 bases match TRBD2. Germline trimming cut 6 bases from V and 5 bases from J; bases unmatched to any gene: 9. Germline CDR1 is ENHRY and CDR2 is SYGVKD. The CDR3 is 15 residues long. The CDR3 loop is CAIRLSGRAWETQYF. The CDR3 DNA reads TGTGCCATCAGACTCAGCGGGAGGGCCTGGGAGACCCAGTACTTC.

The CDR3: CASSPTVRHEQFF. For the CDR3, the DNA is TGTGCCAGCAGCCCGACAGTGAGACATGAGCAGTTCTTC. The chain is built from TRBV7-2 and TRBJ2-1; TRBD1 is a possible D gene (5 bases). This CDR3 is built from 13 residues. Germline CDR1 and CDR2: SGHTA and FQGNSA. V gave up 5 bases and J gave up 8 bases, with 13 bases separating them.

V usage is TRBV7-7 and J usage is TRBJ2-3; D may match TRBD1 or TRBD2 (6 bases each). Germline CDR1 is SSHAT and CDR2 is FNYEAQ (reference sequence). The CDR3 covers 15 residues. Trimming removed 4 bases at V and 0 bases at J, with 11 bases between. The CDR3 sequence: CASSSGAPSTDTQYF. The CDR3 DNA reads as TGTGCCAGCAGCTCGGGGGCTCCTAGCACAGATACGCAGTATTTT.